Described below is a single T cell receptor beta chain sequence and its context. Antigen unknown. The sample comes from a study of OX40 agonist ivuxolimab in advanced cancers. For the study at large: Patients with hepatocellular carcinoma, melanoma, renal cell or head and neck cancer made up the dose-escalation patients. Partial responses were achieved by three patients, of whom one had hepatocellular carcinoma and two had cutaneous melanoma. Study findings and constraints: Those patients achieving a partial response at 0.1-3.0 mg/kg showed among the lowest clonal expansion. The antigens recognized by the expanded peripheral T cells, that is their antigen specificity, were not determined.

Sequenced by immunoSEQ multiplex PCR; TCRdb stores in-frame clones only, minus some. The sample lists more than 50,000 clones, 87% occurring once. The CDR3 covers 14 residues. Germline CDR1 and CDR2: SEHNR and FQNEAQ (reference sequence). J lost 7 bases, V lost 1 base, and 4 bases had no gene match. This clonotype originated in an adult with an advanced solid tumor such as melanoma, head and neck, liver or kidney cancer. The J gene is TRBJ2-1, the V gene TRBV7-9; the match to TRBD2 covers 7 bases. The input for sequencing was CD4+ or CD8+ T cells sorted from blood, taken in a trial of the OX40 agonist ivuxolimab. The CDR3 coding sequence is TGTGCCAGCAGCTTAGGTCACGGGGGGAATGAGCAGTTCTTC. Protein sequence: CASSLGHGGNEQFF. The entire variable domain, with the rest obtained from reference TRBV7-9 and TRBJ2-1, is as follows: DTGVSQNPRHKITKRGQNVTFRCDPISEHNRLYWYRQTLGQGPEFLTYFQNEAQLEKSRLLSDRFSAERPKGSFSTLEIQRTEQGDSAMYLCASSLGHGGNEQFFGPGTRLTVL.